The T cell receptor (beta chain) under discussion was sequenced for a study of STAT3 mutations in large granular lymphocyte leukemia. A word on this clone: Antigen specificity is unknown.

The germline gives CDR1 SGHNT, CDR2 YYREEE (reference sequence). CDR3 length: 14 residues. Trimming pared 4 bases from V and 4 bases from J, leaving 13 bases between. TCRdb's copy holds only in-frame clones and misses some; the assay was immunoSEQ multiplex PCR. The sample lists 20,000 to 30,000 clones; 85% to 95% were seen once. The study's findings and limits: At least one immunodominant TCR beta clonotype appeared in every T-cell large granular lymphocyte leukemia patient.

The gene calls are TRBV5-4 and TRBJ2-3; D possibly corresponds to TRBD1 (6 bases). This TCR derives from a man aged 35 to 55 with T-cell large granular lymphocyte leukemia. Some clones in this sample may be carry-over from other donors' samples. Sequenced material: peripheral blood mononuclear cells. The DNA of the CDR3 is TGTGCCAGCAGCAGTAAAGGGGGTGCAGATACGCAGTATTTT. It specifies CASSSKGGADTQYF.